This entry lists 25 T cell receptor beta chains sequenced from one sample in a study of blood T cells in healthy people across ages. Then a second PCR, running roughly 7 to 11 cycles, was carried out with a sample-barcoded 5' primer and a J-beta primer mix. One entry per CDR3 protein, called by TCRdb with MiXCR from the 5' RACE reads. Here the sample spans roughly 1.7 million distinct CDR3 sequences, approximately 32% being singletons. Sample: blood. The receptors originated from a woman in her 30s in good health.

This clonotype has only a few counts. The rearrangement links TRBV10-3 to TRBJ2-5; TRBD1 aligns across 7 bases. The CDR3 is 14 amino acids. CDR1 is ENHRY, CDR2 SYGVKD, per germline. The V and J ends lost 4 bases and 5 bases, in that order; junction bases with no gene match: 7. CDR3 coding DNA: TGTGCCATCAGTGTAGGGGACAGAAGCGAGACCCAGTACTTC. It specifies CAISVGDRSETQYF.

The rearrangement joins TRBV7-3 to TRBJ2-4; the match to TRBD2 covers 9 bases. The J call may be faulty, since TRBJ2-7 better matches the DNA end. This CDR3 spans 15 amino acids. Germline V gene data show CDR1 as SGHTA and CDR2 as FQGTGA. In DNA, the CDR3 is TGTGCCAGCAGCTTCCTAGCGGGATCTCACTACGAGCAGTACTTC. Translating gives CASSFLAGSHYEQYF.

V usage is TRBV20-1 and J usage is TRBJ1-5; perhaps TRBD1 as D (5 bases). Germline V gives CDR1 DFQATT, CDR2 SNEGSKA (reference sequence). The CDR3 runs 13 residues. Trimming pared 2 bases from V and 4 bases from J, leaving 9 bases between. The CDR3 protein is CSARSTENQPQHF. In nucleotides, the CDR3 is TGCAGTGCTAGATCGACAGAAAATCAGCCCCAGCATTTT.

The gene calls are TRBV9 and TRBJ2-3; the D gene is possibly TRBD2 (5 bases). Germline V gene sequence: CDR1 SGDLS, CDR2 YYNGEE. The CDR3 is 13 residues long. Trimming removed 2 bases from V and 8 bases from J, with 12 bases in between. For the CDR3, the DNA is TGTGCCAGCAGCGTCGGGAACACACGTACGCAGTATTTT. This codes for CASSVGNTRTQYF.

This clonotype was counted a few times. This chain connects TRBV25-1 to TRBJ2-1; 8 nucleotides line up with TRBD2. Germline V gives CDR1 MGHDK, CDR2 SYGVNS. J was trimmed by 9 bases and V by 3 bases; bases with no gene match: 10. CDR3 length: 15 residues. The CDR3 region has the DNA TGTGCCAGCAGTGAGTTAGCGGGAAGTAAGGGTGAGCAGTTCTTC. Its translation: CASSELAGSKGEQFF.

There are a few counts of this clonotype. The chain combines TRBV20-1 with TRBJ1-4; 7 bases are a match to TRBD1. The CDR3 covers 13 residues. With 6 bases clipped from V and 8 bases from J, the junction kept 9 bases outside the gene matches. The germline V gene encodes CDR1 DFQATT and CDR2 SNEGSKA (reference sequence). CDR3 amino acids: CSAPGTEREKLFF. The CDR3 coding sequence is TGCAGTGCCCCCGGGACAGAGAGAGAAAAACTGTTTTTT.

CDR3 coding DNA: TGCAGCGTTCGCAGGGTGAACACTGAAGCTTTCTTT. Amino acid sequence: CSVRRVNTEAFF. The chain has TRBV29-1 and TRBJ1-1; maybe TRBD1 (5 bases). V lost 5 bases and J lost 0, with 7 bases in between. This CDR3 contains 12 residues. The germline CDR1 and CDR2 sequences are SQVTM and ANQGSEA.

This clonotype was detected only a few times. The chain links TRBV6-1 to TRBJ2-1, with TRBD2 identical over 8 bases. CDR1 MNHNS and CDR2 SASEGT come from the germline V gene. CDR3 length: 14 amino acids. V dropped 8 bases and J dropped 3; count of bases not matched to a gene: 6. For the CDR3, the DNA is TGTGCCAGCGCAAGCGGGGGTAACTACAATGAGCAGTTCTTC. Its protein product is CASASGGNYNEQFF.

V gene TRBV28 combines with J gene TRBJ2-3, with 7 bases aligning to TRBD2. Per the germline V gene, CDR1 is MDHEN and CDR2 is SYDVKM. V lost 4 bases and J lost 4; bases outside the gene matches: 14. The CDR3 loop spans 17 amino acids. The CDR3 reads CASSSRPGREFPDTQYF. CDR3 nucleotides: TGTGCCAGCAGTTCCCGTCCGGGGCGGGAGTTTCCAGATACGCAGTATTTT.

In this sample, this clonotype turned up a few times. The rearrangement joins TRBV5-5 to TRBJ2-7; tentatively, D is TRBD2 (5 bases). Trimming took off 1 base at V and 1 base at J, with 15 bases between the two ends. Germline V gives CDR1 SGHKS, CDR2 YYEKEE (reference sequence). The length of the CDR3 is 16 residues. The CDR3 DNA reads TGTGCCAGCAGCTTGCGGCGGCAAAGCGGATCCTACGAGCAGTACTTC. Amino acid sequence: CASSLRRQSGSYEQYF.

The chain combines TRBV5-6 with TRBJ2-3, with D possibly TRBD2 on 5 matching bases. V gave up 6 bases and J gave up 6 bases, with 17 bases separating them. CDR3 length: 14 amino acids. CDR1 and CDR2 (germline): SGHDT, YYEEEE. As DNA, the CDR3 is TGTGCCAGCACCTCCGTGGAGGATAAGGATACGCAGTATTTT. Its translation is CASTSVEDKDTQYF.

This clonotype was seen a handful of times. This rearrangement joins TRBV2 to TRBJ2-5, with 7 bases lining up with TRBD1. Unmatched junction bases numbered 6, after V lost 6 bases and J lost 2 bases. CDR1 is SNHLY and CDR2 is FYNNEI in the germline V gene. The CDR3 covers 14 residues. The CDR3 loop is CASRVTGLQETQYF. The DNA for the CDR3 is TGTGCCAGCAGGGTGACAGGGCTACAAGAGACCCAGTACTTC. Variable domain in full (rest from reference TRBV2 and TRBJ2-5): EPEVTQTPSHQVTQMGQEVILRCVPISNHLYFYWYRQILGQKVEFLVSFYNNEISEKSEIFDDQFSVERPDGSNFTLKIRSTKLEDSAMYFCASRVTGLQETQYFGPGTRLLVL.

The CDR3 region has the DNA TGTGCCAGCAGCTTAGTTTTTTCATGGTTGAACACCGGGGAGCTGTTTTTT. Its translation is CASSLVFSWLNTGELFF. The chain employs TRBV7-8 and TRBJ2-2; D ambiguous. The V gene lost 1 base and the J gene lost 1 base, with 13 bases spanning the gap. This CDR3 is 17 amino acids long. Per the germline V gene, CDR1 is SGHVS and CDR2 is FQNEAQ.

This clonotype has more than one count but fewer than ten. The chain combines TRBV7-9 with TRBJ2-5; D is undetermined. Germline V gene lookup returns CDR1 SEHNR and CDR2 FQNEAQ (reference sequence). The CDR3 is 14 residues long. Trimming took 2 bases from V and 5 from J, leaving 12 bases between them. Written as DNA, the CDR3 is TGTGCCAGCAGCTTAAAGCCTCTCGCGGAGACCCAGTACTTC. Translated: CASSLKPLAETQYF.

On this clonotype itself: One junction end does not reproduce the germline sequence, and a read error may be involved. The chain is built from TRBV7-9 and TRBJ1-5; TRBD1 is a possible D gene (5 bases). This CDR3 is 14 amino acids long. Germline V gene sequence: CDR1 SEHNR, CDR2 FQNEAQ (reference sequence). The CDR3 loop is CASSLGDRNQPQHF. The CDR3 nucleotides are TGCGCCAGCAGCTTGGGGGACCGCAATCAGCCCCAGCATTTT.

The rearrangement uses TRBV6-6 and TRBJ2-3; D may be TRBD2 (6 bases). Between the trimmed V and J ends, which lost 6 bases and 2 bases, there was a span of 15 bases. Germline CDR1 is MNHNY and CDR2 is SVGAGI (reference sequence). The CDR3 runs to 15 residues. CDR3 loop: CASRASGDLTDTQYF. The CDR3 DNA follows: TGTGCCAGCAGGGCGTCGGGGGATCTCACAGATACGCAGTATTTT.

The chain couples TRBV20-1 to TRBJ1-1; TRBD1 might be the D (5 bases). V shed 7 bases and J shed 0 bases, with 12 bases lying between them. CDR3 length equals 13 residues. CDR1 is DFQATT, CDR2 SNEGSKA, per germline (reference sequence). CDR3 protein: CSVADTMNTEAFF. Written as DNA, the CDR3 is TGCAGTGTTGCGGACACAATGAACACTGAAGCTTTCTTT.

Comments on this clonotype: The junction and the germline gene differ at one end; a read error may be behind it. The chain links TRBV11-2 to TRBJ2-2; 11 bases agree with TRBD1. The CDR3 loop spans 18 amino acids. Germline loops: CDR1 SGHAT, CDR2 FQNNGV. The DNA of the CDR3 is TGTGCCAGCAGCCTATTCTCCGGGACAGGGGGGTACACCGGGGAGCGGTTTTTT. Translating gives CASSLFSGTGGYTGERFF.

This chain joins TRBV12-3 or TRBV12-4 and TRBJ2-7; D gene uncertain. The CDR3 length is 12 residues. The V end lost 3 bases, the J end lost 3 bases, and 6 bases lay between the germline ends. The CDR3 here is CASSFYGYEQYF. CDR3 DNA sequence: TGTGCCAGCAGTTTTTACGGCTACGAGCAGTACTTC.

About this clonotype: Compared with germline, one end of the junction differs, possibly owing to a read error. The chain employs TRBV2 and TRBJ2-6; D perhaps matches TRBD1 (5 bases). This CDR3 comprises 14 residues. Per the germline V gene, CDR1 is SNHLY and CDR2 is FYNNEI. The CDR3: CASWESPGANVRTF. The CDR3 DNA reads TGTGCCAGCTGGGAATCTCCTGGGGCCAACGTCCGGACTTTC.

A few counts support this clonotype. The chain links TRBV15 to TRBJ1-2; no definite D call. Germline CDR1 and CDR2: LNHNV and YYDKDF (reference sequence). Trimming removed 1 base from V and 8 bases from J, with 11 bases in between. This CDR3 is 13 amino acids long. CDR3 coding DNA: TGTGCCACCAGCAGAGTATCTGGCCAAGGCTACACCTTC. Residues: CATSRVSGQGYTF.

The J gene is TRBJ1-2, the V gene TRBV6-5; 8 bases map to TRBD1. The length of the CDR3 is 16 residues. Germline loops: CDR1 MNHEY, CDR2 SVGAGI. With V trimmed by 6 bases and J by 3 bases, 12 bases remained unmatched. The CDR3 region has the DNA TGTGCCAGCAGCCAATGGACAGGGAACGGGGACTATGGCTACACCTTC. Protein: CASSQWTGNGDYGYTF.

The gene calls are TRBV21-1 and TRBJ2-7; TRBD2 was called by the table and not checked on the DNA. Matching the DNA end better, TRBJ2-4 makes the J call doubtful. TRBV21-1 represents a pseudogene. The CDR3 has 13 residues. CDR3 protein: CANTRTTLNIQYF. The CDR3 region has the DNA TGTGCCAATACTAGGACTACGTTAAACATTCAGTACTTC.

This clonotype was seen more than once but under ten times. The rearrangement uses TRBV7-2 and TRBJ2-7; TRBD2 is a possible D gene (6 bases). The CDR3 totals 15 residues. Germline CDR1 is SGHTA and CDR2 is FQGNSA. V lost 5 bases to trimming and J lost 5 bases, with 19 bases between them. The CDR3 spells CASSPFGTLGNEQYF. Here the CDR3 DNA reads TGTGCCAGCAGCCCCTTCGGGACTCTCGGGAACGAGCAGTACTTC. Variable domain in full (rest from reference TRBV7-2 and TRBJ2-7): GAGVSQSPSNKVTEKGKDVELRCDPISGHTALYWYRQSLGQGLEFLIYFQGNSAPDKSGLPSDRFSAERTGGSVSTLTIQRTQQEDSAVYLCASSPFGTLGNEQYFGPGTRLTVT.

The CDR3 sequence: CASRLRGSNYGYTF. CDR3 coding DNA: TGTGCCAGCCGTCTGAGGGGATCTAACTATGGCTACACCTTC. The V and J genes are TRBV4-2 and TRBJ1-2, with D possibly being TRBD1 (5 bases). The V end was cut by 8 bases, the J end by 0 bases, with 13 bases between. From germline, CDR1 is LGHNA and CDR2 YNFKEQ. This CDR3 contains 14 residues.